The TCR beta chain under discussion was sequenced for a study of T-cell reconstitution after alpha-beta-depleted transplantation in children. Construction of the TCRbeta library involved unique molecular identifiers. Each CDR3 protein gets one entry after TCRdb re-called the PCR reads with MiXCR. The sample has about 540,000 distinct CDR3 sequences, about 18% seen once. CDR3 length: 15 residues. V shed 6 bases and J shed 3 bases, with 19 bases lying between them. Germline V lookup: CDR1 DFQATT, CDR2 SNEGSKA (reference sequence). The V call is TRBV20-1, the J call TRBJ2-3; either TRBD1 or TRBD2 may fit D (5 bases each). This TCR derives from a human donor who donated a stem cell graft to a child with acute lymphoblastic leukemia. The sequences come from PBMCs from the stem cell graft donor, collected from the stem cell graft. The CDR3 region is CSASSRGVSTDTQYF. Written as DNA, the CDR3 is TGCAGTGCGAGTTCAAGGGGAGTATCGACAGATACGCAGTATTTT.